This is a list of T cell receptor beta chains from one sample in a study of CD8+ T cells in alopecia areata. TCRdb's copy holds only in-frame clones and misses some; the assay was immunoSEQ multiplex PCR. The repertoire consists of a few hundred thousand clones, with roughly 44% occurring once and the leading ten covering roughly 2.8%. This specimen consisted of CD4+ T cells sorted from blood, obtained around week 36, from a patient treated with tofacitinib. The source is a human donor with alopecia areata. Each CDR3 is given with its conserved first and last residue. A D gene is named only where the DNA matches it firmly. Where a row states a size, it is once, few, many or the class of an expanded clone; other rows omit it.

j_call clone_size d_call v_call cdr3_aa cdr3_nt
TRBJ2-3 - - TRBV9 CASSDTGYTQYF TGTGCCAGCAGCGATACCGGTTATACGCAGTATTTT
TRBJ2-1 few - TRBV4-2 CASSQEQGGRNEQFF TGTGCCAGCAGCCAAGAACAGGGAGGACGCAATGAGCAGTTCTTC
TRBJ2-4 - - TRBV30 CAWTFQGNIQYF TGTGCCTGGACGTTCCAGGGAAACATTCAGTACTTC
TRBJ2-1 - TRBD2 TRBV2 CASSDLFGTSGRQTYNEQFF TGTGCCAGCAGTGACTTATTTGGGACTAGCGGGAGACAGACCTACAATGAGCAGTTCTTC
TRBJ2-7 - TRBD1 TRBV2 CASRTDRGSIYEQYF TGTGCCAGCAGGACGGACAGGGGTTCGATCTACGAGCAGTACTTC
TRBJ2-7 - - TRBV14 CASSQDKGTLSYEQYF TGTGCCAGCAGCCAAGACAAGGGGACCCTCTCCTACGAGCAGTACTTC
TRBJ2-1 - - TRBV5-1 CASSLRTEAVYNEQFF TGCGCCAGCAGCTTGCGCACTGAAGCGGTTTACAATGAGCAGTTCTTC
TRBJ2-4 once - TRBV30 CAWSVRGQSEKVRF TGTGCCTGGAGTGTACGCGGCCAGTCGGAGAAAGTAAGATTC
TRBJ1-2 once - TRBV30 CAWRTPGSGGGYTF TGTGCCTGGCGAACCCCCGGGAGCGGAGGTGGCTACACCTTC
TRBJ1-1 - TRBD1 TRBV7-9 CASSLDLGQALSNTEAFF TGTGCCAGCAGCTTAGACCTAGGACAGGCCCTTTCGAACACTGAAGCTTTCTTT
TRBJ2-1 - - TRBV5-1 CASSPVTSPEQFF TGCGCCAGCAGCCCTGTTACTAGTCCCGAGCAGTTCTTC
TRBJ2-7 few TRBD2 TRBV29-1 CSAQGISGKSSYEQYF TGCAGCGCTCAGGGGATTAGCGGGAAGAGCTCCTACGAGCAGTACTTC
TRBJ1-1 - - TRBV29-1 CSVTYRGTEAFF TGCAGCGTCACGTATAGGGGGACTGAAGCTTTCTTT
TRBJ2-7 few TRBD2 TRBV28 CASSFLGTSEQEQYF TGTGCCAGCAGCTTCTTAGGGACTAGCGAGCAAGAGCAGTACTTC
TRBJ2-1 few - TRBV29-1 CSVSRGSGSYNEQFF TGCAGCGTTAGCCGGGGGTCGGGCTCCTACAATGAGCAGTTCTTC
TRBJ1-1 - - TRBV18 CASSPSTGEAFF TGTGCCAGCTCACCGAGTACAGGGGAAGCTTTCTTT
TRBJ2-7 - - TRBV5-1 CASSLGQTATYEQYF TGCGCCAGCAGCTTGGGGCAGACGGCCACCTACGAGCAGTACTTC